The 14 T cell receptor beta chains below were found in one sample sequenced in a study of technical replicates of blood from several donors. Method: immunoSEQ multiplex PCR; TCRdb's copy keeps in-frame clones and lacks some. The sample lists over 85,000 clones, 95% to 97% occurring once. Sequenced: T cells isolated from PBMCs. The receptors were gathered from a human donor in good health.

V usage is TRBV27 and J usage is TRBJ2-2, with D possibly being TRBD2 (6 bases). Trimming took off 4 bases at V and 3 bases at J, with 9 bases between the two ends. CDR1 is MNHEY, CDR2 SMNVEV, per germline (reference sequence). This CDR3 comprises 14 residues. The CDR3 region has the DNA TGTGCCAGCAGTTGGCGGGAATACACCGGGGAGCTGTTTTTT. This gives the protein CASSWREYTGELFF.

CDR3 DNA sequence: TGCGCCAGCAGCCAAGATCGGGGGTCAGCGGGTACGCAGTATTTT. Translation gives CASSQDRGSAGTQYF. The chain uses TRBV4-1 and TRBJ2-3, with TRBD2 as a possible D gene (6 bases). V gave up 0 bases and J gave up 8 bases, with 15 bases separating them. Per the germline V gene, CDR1 is MGHRA and CDR2 is YSYEKL. The CDR3 extends over 15 amino acids.

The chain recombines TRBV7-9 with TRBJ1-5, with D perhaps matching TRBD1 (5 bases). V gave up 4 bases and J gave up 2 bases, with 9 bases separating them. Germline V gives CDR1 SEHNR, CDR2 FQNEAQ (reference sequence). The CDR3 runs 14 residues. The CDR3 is CASSYGQGNQPQHF. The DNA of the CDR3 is TGTGCCAGCAGCTACGGACAAGGCAATCAGCCCCAGCATTTT. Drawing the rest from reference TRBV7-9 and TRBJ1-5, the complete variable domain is DTGVSQNPRHKITKRGQNVTFRCDPISEHNRLYWYRQTLGQGPEFLTYFQNEAQLEKSRLLSDRFSAERPKGSFSTLEIQRTEQGDSAMYLCASSYGQGNQPQHFGDGTRLSIL.

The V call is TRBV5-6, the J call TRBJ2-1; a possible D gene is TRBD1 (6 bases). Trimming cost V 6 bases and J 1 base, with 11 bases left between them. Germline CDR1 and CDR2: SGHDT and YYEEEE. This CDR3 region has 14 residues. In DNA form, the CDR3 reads TGTGCCAGCATAGAGGGGGTGTCCTACAATGAGCAGTTCTTC. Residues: CASIEGVSYNEQFF.

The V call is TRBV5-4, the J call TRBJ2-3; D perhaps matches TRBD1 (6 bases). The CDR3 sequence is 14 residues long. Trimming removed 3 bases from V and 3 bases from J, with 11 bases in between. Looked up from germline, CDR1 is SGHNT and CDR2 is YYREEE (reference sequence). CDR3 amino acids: CASSYGGTTDTQYF. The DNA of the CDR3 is TGTGCCAGCAGCTATGGTGGGACAACAGATACGCAGTATTTT.

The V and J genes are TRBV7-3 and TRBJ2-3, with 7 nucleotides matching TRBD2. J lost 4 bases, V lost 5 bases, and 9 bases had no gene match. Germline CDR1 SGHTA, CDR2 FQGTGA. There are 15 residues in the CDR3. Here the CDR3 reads CASSRNTGGPDTQYF. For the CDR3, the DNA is TGTGCCAGCAGCCGGAACACGGGAGGTCCAGATACGCAGTATTTT. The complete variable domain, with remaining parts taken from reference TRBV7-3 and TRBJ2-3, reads GAGVSQTPSNKVTEKGKYVELRCDPISGHTALYWYRQSLGQGPEFLIYFQGTGAADDSGLPNDRFFAVRPEGSVSTLKIQRTERGDSAVYLCASSRNTGGPDTQYFGPGTRLTVL.

CDR3 sequence reads: CASRRGASGRNTGELFF. CDR3 coding DNA: TGTGCCAGCAGGCGGGGGGCTAGCGGAAGGAACACCGGGGAGCTGTTTTTT. The V and J genes are TRBV27 and TRBJ2-2; 8 bases are a match to TRBD2. Losses at the gene ends were 6 bases for V and 1 base for J; bases not matched to a gene: 10. CDR1 MNHEY and CDR2 SMNVEV come from the germline V gene (reference sequence). The CDR3 totals 17 residues.

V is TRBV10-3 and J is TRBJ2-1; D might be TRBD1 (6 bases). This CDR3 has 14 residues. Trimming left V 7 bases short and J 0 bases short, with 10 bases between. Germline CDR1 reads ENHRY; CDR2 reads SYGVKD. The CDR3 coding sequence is TGTGCCATCAACGAAGGGGGCTCCTACAATGAGCAGTTCTTC. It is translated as CAINEGGSYNEQFF.

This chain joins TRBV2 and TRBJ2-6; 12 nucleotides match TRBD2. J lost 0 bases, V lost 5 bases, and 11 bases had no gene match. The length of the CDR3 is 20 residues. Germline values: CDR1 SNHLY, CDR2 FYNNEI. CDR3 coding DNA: TGTGCCAGCAGTATGAATCCGGGACTAGCGGGCCCCTCTGGGGCCAACGTCCTGACTTTC. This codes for CASSMNPGLAGPSGANVLTF.

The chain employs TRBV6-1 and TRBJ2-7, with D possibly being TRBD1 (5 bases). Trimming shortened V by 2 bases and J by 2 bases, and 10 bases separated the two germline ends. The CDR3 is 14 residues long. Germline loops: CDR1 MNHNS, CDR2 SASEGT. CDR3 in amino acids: CASSEFDSPYEQYF. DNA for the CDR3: TGTGCCAGCAGTGAATTTGACAGTCCCTACGAGCAGTACTTC.

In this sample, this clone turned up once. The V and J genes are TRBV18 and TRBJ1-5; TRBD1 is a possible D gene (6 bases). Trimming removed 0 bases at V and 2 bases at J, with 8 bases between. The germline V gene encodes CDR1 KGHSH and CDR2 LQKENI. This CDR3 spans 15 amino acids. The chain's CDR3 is CASSPPGGGNQPQHF. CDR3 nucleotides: TGTGCCAGCTCACCACCAGGGGGAGGCAATCAGCCCCAGCATTTT.

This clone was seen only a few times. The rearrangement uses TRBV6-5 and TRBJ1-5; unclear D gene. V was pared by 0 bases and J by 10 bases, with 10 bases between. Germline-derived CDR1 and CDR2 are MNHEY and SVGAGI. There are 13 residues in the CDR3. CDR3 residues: CASSYSGISPQHF. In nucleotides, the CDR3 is TGTGCCAGCAGTTACTCGGGCATCAGCCCCCAGCATTTT.

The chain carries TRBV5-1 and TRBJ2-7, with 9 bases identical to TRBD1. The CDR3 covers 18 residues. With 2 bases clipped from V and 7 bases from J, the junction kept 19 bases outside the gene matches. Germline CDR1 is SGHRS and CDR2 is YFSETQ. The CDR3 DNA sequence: TGCGCCAGCAGCTTAAGCGCGGAATACCTACAGGGGGCTAAAGAGCAGTACTTC. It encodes CASSLSAEYLQGAKEQYF.

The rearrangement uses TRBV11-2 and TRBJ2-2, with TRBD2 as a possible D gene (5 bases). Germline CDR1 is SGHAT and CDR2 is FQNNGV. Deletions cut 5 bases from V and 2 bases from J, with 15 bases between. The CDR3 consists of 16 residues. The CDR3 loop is CASSPRRQPNTGELFF. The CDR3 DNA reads TGTGCCAGCAGCCCCAGGAGGCAGCCAAACACCGGGGAGCTGTTTTTT. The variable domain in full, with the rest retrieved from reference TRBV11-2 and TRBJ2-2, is EAGVAQSPRYKIIEKRQSVAFWCNPISGHATLYWYQQILGQGPKLLIQFQNNGVVDDSQLPKDRFSAERLKGVDSTLKIQPAKLEDSAVYLCASSPRRQPNTGELFFGEGSRLTVL.